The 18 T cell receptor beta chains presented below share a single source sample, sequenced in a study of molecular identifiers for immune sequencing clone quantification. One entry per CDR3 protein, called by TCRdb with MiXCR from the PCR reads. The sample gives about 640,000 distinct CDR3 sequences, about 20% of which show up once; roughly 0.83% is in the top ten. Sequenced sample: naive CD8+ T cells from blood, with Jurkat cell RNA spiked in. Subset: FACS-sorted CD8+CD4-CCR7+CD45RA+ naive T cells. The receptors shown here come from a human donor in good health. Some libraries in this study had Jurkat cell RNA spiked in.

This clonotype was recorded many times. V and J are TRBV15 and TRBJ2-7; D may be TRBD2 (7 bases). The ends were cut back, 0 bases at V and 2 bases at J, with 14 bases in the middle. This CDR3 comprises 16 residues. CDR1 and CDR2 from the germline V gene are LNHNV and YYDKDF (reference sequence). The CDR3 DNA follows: TGTGCCACCAGCAGAGAGGGCGGGGGCCCGACCTACGAGCAGTACTTC. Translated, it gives CATSREGGGPTYEQYF.

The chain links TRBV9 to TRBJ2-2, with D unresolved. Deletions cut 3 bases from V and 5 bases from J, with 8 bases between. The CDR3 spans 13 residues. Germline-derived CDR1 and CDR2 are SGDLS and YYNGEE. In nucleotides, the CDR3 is TGTGCCAGCAGCGATCAGGAAACCGGGGAGCTGTTTTTT. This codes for CASSDQETGELFF. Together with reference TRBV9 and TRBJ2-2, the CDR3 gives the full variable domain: DSGVTQTPKHLITATGQRVTLRCSPRSGDLSVYWYQQSLDQGLQFLIQYYNGEERAKGNILERFSAQQFPDLHSELNLSSLELGDSALYFCASSDQETGELFFGEGSRLTVL.

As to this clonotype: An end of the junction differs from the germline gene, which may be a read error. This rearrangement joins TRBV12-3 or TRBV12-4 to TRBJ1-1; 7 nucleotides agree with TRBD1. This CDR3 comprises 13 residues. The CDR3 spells CASTVQGNTEASF. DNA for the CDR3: TGTGCCAGCACCGTACAGGGGAACACTGAAGCTTCCTTT.

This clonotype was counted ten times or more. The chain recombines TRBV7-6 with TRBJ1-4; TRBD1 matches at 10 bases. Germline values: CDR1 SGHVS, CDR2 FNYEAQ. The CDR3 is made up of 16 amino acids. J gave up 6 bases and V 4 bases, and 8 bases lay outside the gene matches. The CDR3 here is CASSYDRGPLDEKLFF. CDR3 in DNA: TGTGCCAGCAGCTACGACAGGGGGCCCCTGGATGAAAAACTGTTTTTT.

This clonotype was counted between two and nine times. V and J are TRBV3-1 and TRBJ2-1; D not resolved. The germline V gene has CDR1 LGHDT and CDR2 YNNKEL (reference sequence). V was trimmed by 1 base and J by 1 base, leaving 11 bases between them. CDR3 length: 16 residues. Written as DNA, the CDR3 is TGTGCCAGCAGCCAAGTGGTTAGCAGTTCCTACAATGAGCAGTTCTTC. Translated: CASSQVVSSSYNEQFF.

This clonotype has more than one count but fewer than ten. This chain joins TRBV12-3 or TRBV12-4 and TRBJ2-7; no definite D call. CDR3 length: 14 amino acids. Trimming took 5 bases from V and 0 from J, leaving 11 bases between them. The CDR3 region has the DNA TGTGCCAGCAGTAACTTGGTGAACTCCTACGAGCAGTACTTC. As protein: CASSNLVNSYEQYF.

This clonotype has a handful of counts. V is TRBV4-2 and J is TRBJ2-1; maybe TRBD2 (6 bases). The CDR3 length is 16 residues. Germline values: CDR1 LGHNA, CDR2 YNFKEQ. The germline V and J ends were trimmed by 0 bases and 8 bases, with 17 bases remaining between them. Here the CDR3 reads CASSQDLTGAPHEQFF. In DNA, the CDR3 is TGTGCCAGCAGCCAAGATTTGACGGGAGCGCCCCATGAGCAGTTCTTC.

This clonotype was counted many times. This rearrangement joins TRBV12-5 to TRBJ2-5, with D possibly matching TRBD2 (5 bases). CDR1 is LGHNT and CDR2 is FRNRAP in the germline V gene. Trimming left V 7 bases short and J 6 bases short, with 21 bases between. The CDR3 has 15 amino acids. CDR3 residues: CASALSWEFSKTQYF. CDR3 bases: TGTGCTAGTGCCTTGTCCTGGGAGTTCTCAAAGACCCAGTACTTC. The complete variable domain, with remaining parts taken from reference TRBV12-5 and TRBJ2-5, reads DARVTQTPRHKVTEMGQEVTMRCQPILGHNTVFWYRQTMMQGLELLAYFRNRAPLDDSGMPKDRFSAEMPDATLATLKIQPSEPRDSAVYFCASALSWEFSKTQYFGPGTRLLVL.

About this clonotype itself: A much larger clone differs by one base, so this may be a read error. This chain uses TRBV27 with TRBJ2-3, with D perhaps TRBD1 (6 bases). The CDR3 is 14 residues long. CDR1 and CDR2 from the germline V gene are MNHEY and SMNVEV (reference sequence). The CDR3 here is CAGSDGTHTDTQYF. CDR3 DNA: TGTGCCGGCAGCGATGGGACACACACAGATACGCAGTATTTT.

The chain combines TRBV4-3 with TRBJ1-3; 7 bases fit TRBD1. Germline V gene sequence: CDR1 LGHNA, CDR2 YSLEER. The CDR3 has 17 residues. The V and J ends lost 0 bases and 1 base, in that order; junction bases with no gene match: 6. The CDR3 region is CASSQDPRDSSGNTIYF. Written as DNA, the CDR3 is TGCGCCAGCAGCCAAGATCCTCGGGACAGTTCTGGAAACACCATATATTTT.

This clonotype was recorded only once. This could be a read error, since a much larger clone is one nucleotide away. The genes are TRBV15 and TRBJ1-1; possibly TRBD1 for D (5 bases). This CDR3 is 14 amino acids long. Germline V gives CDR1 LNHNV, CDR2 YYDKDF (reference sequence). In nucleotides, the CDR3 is TGTGTCACCAGCAGAGATTTTGGGGCACCCGAAGCTTTCTTT. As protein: CVTSRDFGAPEAFF.

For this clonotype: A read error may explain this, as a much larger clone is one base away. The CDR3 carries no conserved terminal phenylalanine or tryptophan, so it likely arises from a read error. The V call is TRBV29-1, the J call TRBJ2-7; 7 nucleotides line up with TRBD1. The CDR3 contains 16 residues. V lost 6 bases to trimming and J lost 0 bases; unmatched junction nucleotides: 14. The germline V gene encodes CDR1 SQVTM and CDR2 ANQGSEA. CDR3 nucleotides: TGCAGCGTGGAAAGTAGGGTAGGGACAGCCTCCTACGAGCAGTACCTC. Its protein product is CSVESRVGTASYEQYL.

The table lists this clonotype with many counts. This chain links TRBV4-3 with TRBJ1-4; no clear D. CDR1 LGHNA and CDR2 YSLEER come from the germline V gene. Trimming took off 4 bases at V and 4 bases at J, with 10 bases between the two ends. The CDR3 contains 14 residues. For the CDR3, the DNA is TGCGCCAGCAGCCCAAGAGGACTTAATGAAAAACTGTTTTTT. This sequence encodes CASSPRGLNEKLFF.

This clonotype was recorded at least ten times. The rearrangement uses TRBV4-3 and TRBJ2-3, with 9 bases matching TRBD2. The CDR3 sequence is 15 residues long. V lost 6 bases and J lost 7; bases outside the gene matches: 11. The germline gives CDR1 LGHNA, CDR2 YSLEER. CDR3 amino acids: CASRHEAGGPYTQYF. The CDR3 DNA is TGCGCCAGCAGGCATGAGGCGGGGGGGCCGTATACGCAGTATTTT.

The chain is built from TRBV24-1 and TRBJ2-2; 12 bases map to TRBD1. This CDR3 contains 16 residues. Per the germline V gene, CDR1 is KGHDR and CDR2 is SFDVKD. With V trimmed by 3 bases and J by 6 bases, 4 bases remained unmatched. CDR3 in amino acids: CATSDTGTGGSGELFF. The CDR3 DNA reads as TGTGCCACCAGTGATACCGGGACAGGGGGCTCCGGGGAGCTGTTTTTT.

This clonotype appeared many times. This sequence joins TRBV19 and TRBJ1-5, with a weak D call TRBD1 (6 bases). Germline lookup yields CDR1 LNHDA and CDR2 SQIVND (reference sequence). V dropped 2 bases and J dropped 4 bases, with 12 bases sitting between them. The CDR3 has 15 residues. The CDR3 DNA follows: TGTGCCAGTAGTATACGGACAGAAGAAAATCAGCCCCAGCATTTT. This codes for CASSIRTEENQPQHF.

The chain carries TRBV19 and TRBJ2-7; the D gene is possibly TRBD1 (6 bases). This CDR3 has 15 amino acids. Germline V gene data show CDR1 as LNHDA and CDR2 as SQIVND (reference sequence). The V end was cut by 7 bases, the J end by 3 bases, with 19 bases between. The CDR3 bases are TGTGCCAGTACCCCCGGGGCAGGGGTTCACTACGAGCAGTACTTC. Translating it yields CASTPGAGVHYEQYF.

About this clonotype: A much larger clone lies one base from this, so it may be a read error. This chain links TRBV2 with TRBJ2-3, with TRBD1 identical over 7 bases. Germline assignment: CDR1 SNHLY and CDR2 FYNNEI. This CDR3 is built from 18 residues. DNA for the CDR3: TGTGTCAGCAGTTCCGATTGGGGACAGCTTAGGGTCACAGATACGCAGTATTTT. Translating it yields CVSSSDWGQLRVTDTQYF.